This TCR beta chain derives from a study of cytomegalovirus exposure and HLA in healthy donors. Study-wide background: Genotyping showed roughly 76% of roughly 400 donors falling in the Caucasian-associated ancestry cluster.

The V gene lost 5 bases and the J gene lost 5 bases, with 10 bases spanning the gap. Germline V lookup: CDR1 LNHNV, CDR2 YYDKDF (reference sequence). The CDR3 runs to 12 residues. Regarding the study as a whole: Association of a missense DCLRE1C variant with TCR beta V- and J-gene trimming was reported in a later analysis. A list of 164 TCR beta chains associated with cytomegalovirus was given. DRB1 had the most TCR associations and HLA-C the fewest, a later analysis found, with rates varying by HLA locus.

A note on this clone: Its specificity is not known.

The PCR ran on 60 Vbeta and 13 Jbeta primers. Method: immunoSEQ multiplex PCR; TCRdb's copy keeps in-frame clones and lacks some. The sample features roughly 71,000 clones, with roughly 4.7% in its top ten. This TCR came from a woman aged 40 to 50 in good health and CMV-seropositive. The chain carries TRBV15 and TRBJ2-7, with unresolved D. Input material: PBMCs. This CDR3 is CATSVGSHEQYF. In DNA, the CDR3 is TGTGCCACCAGCGTCGGGTCCCACGAGCAGTACTTC.